This TCR beta chain was retrieved from a study of neoadjuvant anti-PD-1 for oral cavity cancer. Study background: Non-progressing patients received a fourth nivolumab dose near day 43, then surgery on days 50-56. General study results and limits: Non-responders to neoadjuvant nivolumab had significantly more clonal PBMC T cells than responders. Treg/Th17 ratio rose with pretreatment blood and fell with post-treatment tumor TCRbeta clonality.

The CDR3 is made up of 13 amino acids. Germline CDR1 and CDR2: ENHRY and SYGVKD. As for this clone: The antigen is undetermined.

Libraries were prepared by immunoSEQ multiplex PCR; TCRdb keeps only in-frame clonotypes and omits some of them. The table includes about 16,000 clones, 55% to 75% detected once. The specimen was PBMCs, collected before nivolumab (anti-PD-1) treatment. The sequence was collected from a person between 35 and 79 years old with oral cavity squamous cell carcinoma. This chain connects TRBV10-3 to TRBJ2-7; D may correspond to TRBD1 or TRBD2 (7 bases each). For the CDR3, the DNA is TGTGTCACCGCCGGCTCAGGGGGGGAGGAGCAGTACTTC. Protein: CVTAGSGGEEQYF.